This record concerns one TCR beta chain sequence. Its antigen is not identified. Amplified TCR beta CDR3 regions came from RNA transcripts. A set of HTBI primers served as the primers for a first-round RT-PCR of the TCR CDR3. Each CDR3 protein is one row after TCRdb ran MiXCR on the multiplex PCR reads. The sample contains about 400,000 distinct CDR3 sequences, 15% to 19% of which appear only once. Germline trimming cut 2 bases from V and 4 bases from J; bases unmatched to any gene: 4. Germline CDR1 DFQATT, CDR2 SNEGSKA (reference sequence). The CDR3 totals 14 residues. The record originates from a study of T cells in Graves' hyperthyroidism and ophthalmopathy. Patients having uncontrolled infection, another autoimmune disease, pregnancy or lactation were not included. Findings and caveats of the study: Most thyroid-expanded clonotypes above 0.001 were also found in blood.

The sequence derives from a woman between 18 and 29 years old with Graves' hyperthyroidism. The chain recombines TRBV20-1 with TRBJ2-5, with 10 bases identical to TRBD2. The material sequenced was blood. CDR3 in DNA: TGCAGTGCTAGACTAGCGGGAGTAGGAGAGACCCAGTACTTC. Protein: CSARLAGVGETQYF.